The sequence of this TCR beta chain was determined in a study of blood T cell repertoires in COVID-19. Study details: Collection of acute and convalescent COVID-19 samples took place in the United States, Italy and Spain. In each case, the material was cDNA or gDNA derived from T cells, B-cell-depleted T cells, or PBMCs.

Original processing methods: Estimates of nucleated cell counts were drawn from the amplification of reference gene primers. TCRdb's table, derived via immunoSEQ multiplex PCR, lists solely in-frame clones and lacks some. From that table come the V and J calls and clone size; the DNA was used to work out D and trimming. The repertoire has roughly 99,000 clones, about 85% of them found once; the top ten carry 9.5% to 12%. This CDR3 is built from 15 residues. CDR1 and CDR2 from the germline V gene are SNHLY and FYNNEI. The V gene end was trimmed by 6 bases and the J gene end by 5 bases; junction bases not matched to a gene: 4.

The receptor's source is a woman older than 75 with acute or convalescent COVID-19. The chain recombines TRBV2 with TRBJ1-6; 10 bases align to TRBD1. The specimen was peripheral blood. CDR3 loop: CASRGQGLNNSPLHF. The DNA of the CDR3 is TGTGCCAGCAGGGGACAGGGGCTGAATAATTCACCCCTCCACTTT.